This TCR beta chain originates from a study of graft-versus-host responses after intestinal transplantation. Produced via immunoSEQ multiplex PCR; TCRdb's table is partial and in-frame only. Of around 110,000 clones listed, around nine tenths are singletons. On this clone itself: What it binds is unknown.

The study's findings and limits: Recipient marrow showed GvH clones, some seen first in ileum or blood.

The sample here was unstimulated CD4+ T cells sorted from spleen or lymph node cells, taken before transplant. The sequence was collected from a human donor who was the organ donor for an intestinal transplant.

CDR3 DNA: TGCGCCAGGGGAGATACGCAGTATTTT. Translation: CARGDTQYF. The chain couples TRBV5-1 to TRBJ2-3; D gene ambiguous. CDR1 and CDR2 (germline): SGHRS, YFSETQ. There are 9 residues in the CDR3. V dropped 8 bases and J dropped 5 bases, with 3 bases sitting between them.